Shown below are 25 T cell receptor beta chains from a single sample sequenced in a study of T cell changes during pregnancy in multiple sclerosis. Generated by immunoSEQ multiplex PCR, the TCRdb table keeps only in-frame clones and is missing some. Of tens of thousands of clones in the sample, more than 90% were seen once. The specimen was peripheral blood, collected in the third trimester of pregnancy. Every receptor here comes from a female donor in good health, enrolled as a control in a pregnancy study.

This chain uses TRBV5-4 with TRBJ2-7, with 8 bases that match TRBD1. The CDR3 has 13 amino acids. J gave up 6 bases and V 4 bases, and 6 bases lay outside the gene matches. Germline V gene lookup returns CDR1 SGHNT and CDR2 YYREEE (reference sequence). For the CDR3, the DNA is TGTGCCAGCAGCCGGAACAGGGGGTTCGAGCAGTACTTC. This gives the protein CASSRNRGFEQYF.

V gene TRBV28 combines with J gene TRBJ1-1, with D unresolved. The germline gives CDR1 MDHEN, CDR2 SYDVKM. V was clipped by 6 bases and J by 8 bases, with 16 bases between them. This CDR3 is 13 amino acids long. This CDR3 is CASSRSGMGEAFF. The CDR3 coding sequence is TGTGCCAGCAGCCGTTCAGGTATGGGCGAAGCTTTCTTT.

This chain uses TRBV4-1 with TRBJ1-5; D is undetermined. The germline V gene has CDR1 MGHRA and CDR2 YSYEKL. CDR3 length: 16 residues. Deletions cut 1 base from V and 0 bases from J, with 10 bases between. Here the CDR3 reads CASSQVGPFSNQPQHF. CDR3 in DNA: TGCGCCAGCAGCCAAGTGGGCCCCTTTAGCAATCAGCCCCAGCATTTT.

The sample holds one count of this clone. The J gene is TRBJ2-1, the V gene TRBV7-9, with 15 bases identical to TRBD2. Germline V gene lookup returns CDR1 SEHNR and CDR2 FQNEAQ (reference sequence). This CDR3 has 16 residues. Trimming removed 3 bases from V and 9 bases from J; junction bases left unmatched: 6. CDR3: CASSFPRGLAGGEQFF. The CDR3, as DNA: TGTGCCAGCAGCTTTCCCCGGGGACTAGCGGGAGGTGAGCAGTTCTTC.

This sequence joins TRBV5-1 and TRBJ1-1; 7 bases fit TRBD1. V gave up 5 bases and J gave up 0 bases; unmatched junction bases: 4. This CDR3 has 14 residues. From germline, CDR1 is SGHRS and CDR2 YFSETQ. The CDR3 is CASRAGQMNTEAFF. The CDR3 bases are TGCGCCAGCAGGGCGGGACAGATGAACACTGAAGCTTTCTTT.

This chain connects TRBV6-4 to TRBJ2-3, with D tentatively TRBD1 (5 bases). The V gene's germline CDR1 is MRHNA and CDR2 SNTAGT. With 5 bases removed from V and 2 bases from J, the gap between germline ends came to 11 bases. The CDR3 has 14 residues. The CDR3 DNA reads TGTGCCAGCAGTCCGACAGTTTCCACAGATACGCAGTATTTT. Protein sequence: CASSPTVSTDTQYF.

The V gene is TRBV2, the J gene TRBJ2-7, with 10 bases that match TRBD2. This CDR3 comprises 19 residues. From germline, CDR1 is SNHLY and CDR2 FYNNEI. V gave up 1 base and J gave up 3 bases; unmatched junction bases: 15. The CDR3 nucleotides read TGTGCCAGCAGTGAAGGTGGTTCTAGCGGGAGAATCGTTCGCTACGAGCAGTACTTC. As protein: CASSEGGSSGRIVRYEQYF.

In its sample, this clone was seen once. For the CDR3, the DNA is TGTGCCAGCAGCCGGGGGGGAGGCAGACCTAACACTGAAGCTTTCTTT. It specifies CASSRGGGRPNTEAFF. The chain combines TRBV11-1 with TRBJ1-1; D is perhaps TRBD1 (5 bases). V lost 5 bases and J 2 bases, leaving 18 bases between the germline ends. CDR1 and CDR2 (germline): SGHAT, FQDESV (reference sequence). This CDR3 region has 16 residues.

This clone has a handful of counts. The V and J genes are TRBV28 and TRBJ2-7; 7 bases agree with TRBD1. J was trimmed by 3 bases and V by 5 bases; bases with no gene match: 16. Germline values: CDR1 MDHEN, CDR2 SYDVKM. The CDR3 totals 17 residues. The CDR3 reads CASSVPGQPYENYEQYF. The CDR3 DNA sequence: TGTGCCAGCAGTGTACCGGGACAGCCTTACGAAAACTACGAGCAGTACTTC.

This rearrangement joins TRBV11-2 to TRBJ2-2; TRBD2 is a possible D gene (5 bases). Trimming stripped 5 bases from V and 5 bases from J, with 6 bases between. The germline V gene has CDR1 SGHAT and CDR2 FQNNGV. This CDR3 region has 12 residues. CDR3 region: CASSPGTGELFF. CDR3 coding DNA: TGTGCCAGCAGCCCGGGGACCGGGGAGCTGTTTTTT.

This sequence joins TRBV5-1 and TRBJ2-3, with D maybe TRBD2 (5 bases). The CDR3 runs to 15 residues. V gave up 2 bases and J gave up 6 bases, with 16 bases separating them. The V gene's germline CDR1 is SGHRS and CDR2 YFSETQ. The CDR3 reads CASSLGRAETDTQYF. The CDR3 nucleotides read TGCGCCAGCAGCTTAGGGCGAGCGGAAACCGATACGCAGTATTTT.

The V gene is TRBV28, the J gene TRBJ1-4, with D maybe TRBD1 (5 bases). The germline V gene has CDR1 MDHEN and CDR2 SYDVKM. The CDR3 has 13 residues. The ends were cut back, 8 bases at V and 8 bases at J, with 15 bases in the middle. CDR3 nucleotides: TGTGCCAGCGTGGACTCGGGGGAAGAAAAACTGTTTTTT. It codes for CASVDSGEEKLFF.

The gene calls are TRBV19 and TRBJ1-1; 7 bases agree with TRBD1. Germline loops: CDR1 LNHDA, CDR2 SQIVND (reference sequence). V was pared by 5 bases and J by 7 bases, with 7 bases of the junction left unmatched. The CDR3 has 13 amino acids. The CDR3 nucleotides read TGTGCCAGTAGTCCCCGGGACAGTGTTGAAGCTTTCTTT. This sequence encodes CASSPRDSVEAFF. Supplemented by reference TRBV19 and TRBJ1-1, the full variable domain reads DGGITQSPKYLFRKEGQNVTLSCEQNLNHDAMYWYRQDPGQGLRLIYYSQIVNDFQKGDIAEGYSVSREKKESFPLTVTSAQKNPTAFYLCASSPRDSVEAFFGQGTRLTVV.

A few counts support this clone. The chain carries TRBV2 and TRBJ2-3; 11 positions match TRBD2. V gave up 5 bases and J gave up 3 bases; unmatched junction bases: 10. The CDR3 runs to 17 residues. CDR1 and CDR2 from the germline V gene are SNHLY and FYNNEI. The CDR3 region is CASSPGLAEPGTDTQYF. Written as DNA, the CDR3 is TGTGCCAGCAGTCCGGGACTAGCGGAGCCGGGGACAGATACGCAGTATTTT.

The chain carries TRBV27 and TRBJ1-2, with D perhaps matching TRBD1 (6 bases). Germline values: CDR1 MNHEY, CDR2 SMNVEV (reference sequence). V was trimmed by 6 bases and J by 3 bases, leaving 11 bases between them. The CDR3 runs 13 residues. This CDR3 reads CASRSQGYYGYTF. CDR3 nucleotides: TGTGCCAGCAGGTCCCAGGGGTACTATGGCTACACCTTC.

This chain connects TRBV7-9 to TRBJ2-7; 10 nucleotides line up with TRBD1. V lost 8 bases and J lost 4; bases outside the gene matches: 8. Germline V gives CDR1 SEHNR, CDR2 FQNEAQ (reference sequence). The CDR3 contains 14 residues. CDR3 in amino acids: CASVLTGQGYEQYF. CDR3 in DNA: TGTGCCAGCGTGCTGACGGGACAGGGGTACGAGCAGTACTTC.

This clone was counted a single time. The gene calls are TRBV7-9 and TRBJ1-2; D ambiguous. Germline V lookup: CDR1 SEHNR, CDR2 FQNEAQ (reference sequence). With 1 base removed from V and 8 bases from J, the gap between germline ends came to 11 bases. CDR3 length: 13 residues. In nucleotides, the CDR3 is TGTGCCAGCAGCTTAGGCACTCTCGGGGGCTACACCTTC. Its translation: CASSLGTLGGYTF. The whole variable domain, remainder taken from reference TRBV7-9 and TRBJ1-2, is DTGVSQNPRHKITKRGQNVTFRCDPISEHNRLYWYRQTLGQGPEFLTYFQNEAQLEKSRLLSDRFSAERPKGSFSTLEIQRTEQGDSAMYLCASSLGTLGGYTFGSGTRLTVV.

The V and J genes are TRBV6-4 and TRBJ2-7; 9 bases fit TRBD2. This CDR3 contains 15 residues. Germline CDR1 MRHNA, CDR2 SNTAGT. The J segment lost 2 bases and the V segment lost 7 bases, leaving 9 bases of the junction unmatched. The CDR3 is CASTGGGADPYEQYF. The CDR3 nucleotides are TGTGCCAGCACCGGCGGGGGGGCGGACCCCTACGAGCAGTACTTC.

Notes on this clone: The junction departs from germline at one end; a sequencing error may be responsible. The chain has TRBV6-1 and TRBJ2-7, with a tentative D call TRBD2 (6 bases). CDR1 and CDR2 from the germline V gene are MNHNS and SASEGT. The CDR3 spans 12 residues. The CDR3 reads CASSEVGGEQYF. Written as DNA, the CDR3 is TGTGCCAGCAGCGAAGTGGGGGGCGAGCAGTACTTC.

The rearrangement joins TRBV6-6 to TRBJ1-1; no clear D. Germline CDR1 is MNHNY and CDR2 is SVGAGI (reference sequence). The CDR3 runs to 14 residues. V lost 5 bases and J lost 4, with 14 bases in between. The CDR3 region has the DNA TGTGCCAGCAGTCCCCGGGTAGAGAGCACTGAAGCTTTCTTT. Translating it yields CASSPRVESTEAFF.

V gene TRBV14 combines with J gene TRBJ1-6; a possible D gene is TRBD1 (6 bases). Germline CDR1 is SGHDN and CDR2 is FVKESK. V gave up 1 base and J gave up 6 bases, with 13 bases separating them. The CDR3 totals 16 residues. CDR3 DNA: TGTGCCAGCAGCCAAGTTGGGGGGGCGCTTAATTCACCCCTCCACTTT. Translating gives CASSQVGGALNSPLHF.

J is TRBJ1-5 and V is TRBV2; no definite D call. This CDR3 contains 15 residues. Germline V gene data show CDR1 as SNHLY and CDR2 as FYNNEI. Trimming removed 0 bases at V and 1 base at J, with 7 bases between. CDR3 nucleotide sequence: TGTGCCAGCAGTGAAGCGGCTTTAAGCAATCAGCCCCAGCATTTT. Its translation: CASSEAALSNQPQHF.

The genes are TRBV19 and TRBJ1-1, with D tentatively TRBD1 (6 bases). There are 15 residues in the CDR3. Germline CDR1 and CDR2: LNHDA and SQIVND (reference sequence). V shed 6 bases and J shed 1 base, with 15 bases lying between them. CDR3 region: CASSLGALGNTEAFF. In nucleotides, the CDR3 is TGTGCCAGTAGCCTGGGGGCGCTTGGGAACACTGAAGCTTTCTTT.

V and J are TRBV9 and TRBJ1-3; 10 bases map to TRBD1. CDR1 is SGDLS, CDR2 YYNGEE, per germline. Trimming cost V 0 bases and J 0 bases; bases outside gene matches: 12. This CDR3 comprises 20 residues. CDR3 region: CASSVEGTGVGSLSGNTIYF. CDR3 DNA: TGTGCCAGCAGCGTAGAAGGGACAGGGGTTGGCTCGCTCTCTGGAAACACCATATATTTT.

Points on this clone: The sample contains more than one DNA sequence encoding this CDR3. The DNA for the CDR3 is TGCGCCAGCAGCTTTGGAACAGGGGGGTGGGAGCAGTACTTC. Residues: CASSFGTGGWEQYF. The chain is built from TRBV5-1 and TRBJ2-7, with 8 bases matching TRBD1. The CDR3 runs to 14 residues. The junction had 8 bases not matched to a gene; V was cut back by 2 bases and J by 7 bases. In germline, CDR1 is SGHRS, CDR2 YFSETQ.